Presented here are 27 T cell receptor beta chains from one specimen sequenced in a study of memory CD4+ T cells and cytomegalovirus serostatus. Single viable CD3+CD4+CD8-CD45RO+ cells were sorted as the memory CD4+ T cells. Profiled with immunoSEQ multiplex PCR; TCRdb holds only in-frame clones, not every one. The data hold 40,000 to 55,000 clones, with over 65% observed a single time. Sequenced input: memory CD4+ T cells from blood. These receptors were collected from an adult in good health and CMV-seronegative.

A few counts support this clone. V gene TRBV23-1 combines with J gene TRBJ2-1; tentatively, D is TRBD1 (5 bases). TRBV23-1 is filed as an ORF, its function uncertain. The CDR3 spans 14 residues. V lost 0 bases to trimming and J lost 6 bases, with 9 bases between them. The CDR3 region has the DNA TGCGCCAGCAGTCAATCCCAGGGTTGCAATGAGCAGTTCTTC. Encoded protein: CASSQSQGCNEQFF.

This rearrangement joins TRBV7-2 to TRBJ2-1, with a tentative D call TRBD2 (6 bases). V lost 5 bases and J lost 3, with 26 bases in between. The CDR3 extends over 19 amino acids. Germline CDR1 SGHTA, CDR2 FQGNSA. CDR3 nucleotides: TGTGCCAGCAGCCTCTTTACGGGGGTCTCATCAGGTGGCTACAATGAGCAGTTCTTC. Protein sequence: CASSLFTGVSSGGYNEQFF.

This clone was seen a handful of times. This chain links TRBV27 with TRBJ2-2; TRBD1 agrees at 10 bases. This CDR3 is 16 amino acids long. Losses at the gene ends were 5 bases for V and 5 bases for J; bases not matched to a gene: 8. Germline V gives CDR1 MNHEY, CDR2 SMNVEV (reference sequence). The CDR3 reads CASSDLGQGSTGELFF. The DNA of the CDR3 is TGTGCCAGCAGTGACCTGGGACAGGGGAGTACCGGGGAGCTGTTTTTT.

The chain recombines TRBV6-1 with TRBJ2-7, with D hard to call. This CDR3 has 12 residues. Deletions cut 7 bases from V and 0 bases from J, with 7 bases between. Germline loops: CDR1 MNHNS, CDR2 SASEGT. The CDR3 region is CASKGSSYEQYF. CDR3 in DNA: TGTGCCAGCAAGGGCTCCTCCTACGAGCAGTACTTC.

This sequence joins TRBV6-5 and TRBJ2-3; weak D call: TRBD1 (6 bases). V lost 3 bases and J 3 bases, leaving 10 bases between the germline ends. The germline V gene has CDR1 MNHEY and CDR2 SVGAGI. The CDR3 loop spans 14 amino acids. The CDR3 DNA reads as TGTGCCAGCAGTTATTTAGGGGGAACAGATACGCAGTATTTT. Amino acids: CASSYLGGTDTQYF.

This chain connects TRBV5-1 to TRBJ2-5, with TRBD1 identical over 10 bases. Trimming removed 3 bases from V and 4 bases from J; junction bases left unmatched: 9. CDR3 length: 16 residues. Germline CDR1 SGHRS, CDR2 YFSETQ. The CDR3 is CASSSAGTGVPETQYF. CDR3 nucleotide sequence: TGCGCCAGCAGCTCAGCCGGGACAGGGGTTCCAGAGACCCAGTACTTC. Together with reference TRBV5-1 and TRBJ2-5, the CDR3 gives the full variable domain: KAGVTQTPRYLIKTRGQQVTLSCSPISGHRSVSWYQQTPGQGLQFLFEYFSETQRNKGNFPGRFSGRQFSNSRSEMNVSTLELGDSALYLCASSSAGTGVPETQYFGPGTRLLVL.

V gene TRBV6-1 combines with J gene TRBJ1-6; 7 bases agree with TRBD1. Germline V CDR1 and CDR2: MNHNS, SASEGT. CDR3 length: 13 residues. V lost 10 bases and J lost 7; bases outside the gene matches: 7. CDR3 coding DNA: TGTGCCACCAGGGGACAGTCAAATTCACCCCTCCACTTT. It translates to CATRGQSNSPLHF.

This rearrangement joins TRBV7-3 to TRBJ2-3; 9 bases fit TRBD2. V lost 2 bases to trimming and J lost 0 bases; unmatched junction nucleotides: 9. This CDR3 comprises 18 residues. Germline CDR1 reads SGHTA; CDR2 reads FQGTGA. The CDR3 sequence is CASSLGLAGAPSTDTQYF. CDR3 coding DNA: TGTGCCAGCAGCTTAGGTTTAGCGGGGGCGCCTAGCACAGATACGCAGTATTTT.

This clone was counted only a few times. The rearrangement uses TRBV4-2 and TRBJ1-4; 7 bases are shared with TRBD1. Trimming removed 1 base from V and 4 bases from J; junction bases left unmatched: 6. This CDR3 spans 16 amino acids. Germline V CDR1 and CDR2: LGHNA, YNFKEQ. In DNA form, the CDR3 reads TGTGCCAGCAGCCAAGTTCCCGGGACAGTTAATGAAAAACTGTTTTTT. Encoded protein: CASSQVPGTVNEKLFF.

This chain links TRBV5-6 with TRBJ1-4, with 10 bases that match TRBD1. Trimming at V came to 3 bases and at J to 8 bases, leaving 4 bases not matched to a gene. The V gene's germline CDR1 is SGHDT and CDR2 YYEEEE. This CDR3 contains 14 residues. The CDR3 reads CASSSTGGQEKLFF. The CDR3 DNA reads TGTGCCAGCAGCTCGACAGGGGGCCAGGAAAAACTGTTTTTT.

This chain joins TRBV5-1 and TRBJ2-1; 10 positions match TRBD1. This CDR3 has 15 amino acids. J was trimmed by 7 bases and V by 4 bases; bases with no gene match: 8. Germline V lookup: CDR1 SGHRS, CDR2 YFSETQ. The CDR3 sequence is CASSHQRQGANEQFF. DNA for the CDR3: TGCGCCAGCAGCCACCAACGACAGGGGGCAAATGAGCAGTTCTTC. Full variable domain (outside the CDR3, taken from reference TRBV5-1 and TRBJ2-1): KAGVTQTPRYLIKTRGQQVTLSCSPISGHRSVSWYQQTPGQGLQFLFEYFSETQRNKGNFPGRFSGRQFSNSRSEMNVSTLELGDSALYLCASSHQRQGANEQFFGPGTRLTVL.

The chain is built from TRBV28 and TRBJ1-2; D might be TRBD1 (5 bases). This CDR3 has 15 amino acids. Per germline, CDR1 MDHEN and CDR2 SYDVKM. The V and J ends lost 4 bases and 3 bases respectively, with 15 bases between them. In DNA, the CDR3 is TGTGCCAGCAGTTCAGCGGGACCAGACCACTATGGCTACACCTTC. The encoded protein is CASSSAGPDHYGYTF.

This clone has just one count. The chain uses TRBV5-1 and TRBJ1-1; D is ambiguous. CDR1 is SGHRS, CDR2 YFSETQ, per germline. Trimming removed 3 bases at V and 6 bases at J, with 12 bases between. This CDR3 has 13 residues. The CDR3 here is CASSWGTAAEAFF. Here the CDR3 DNA reads TGCGCCAGCAGCTGGGGAACAGCGGCTGAAGCTTTCTTT.

This clone was recorded only once. V is TRBV15 and J is TRBJ1-5, with D uncertain. The CDR3 runs to 15 residues. V was cut by 0 bases and J by 3 bases, with 9 bases left in between. Per the germline V gene, CDR1 is LNHNV and CDR2 is YYDKDF (reference sequence). CDR3 coding DNA: TGTGCCACCAGCAGAGAAACCCGGATCAATCAGCCCCAGCATTTT. Its protein is CATSRETRINQPQHF.

In its sample, this clone was seen a few times. The chain recombines TRBV6-5 with TRBJ1-1; D gene uncertain. The CDR3 runs 14 residues. Germline lookup yields CDR1 MNHEY and CDR2 SVGAGI. Trimming took off 6 bases at V and 0 bases at J, with 11 bases between the two ends. This CDR3 is CASSPSHMNTEAFF. The CDR3 DNA reads as TGTGCCAGCAGCCCGTCCCACATGAACACTGAAGCTTTCTTT.

The J gene is TRBJ2-7, the V gene TRBV11-2, with D possibly called TRBD1 or TRBD2 (5 bases each). V was cut by 5 bases and J by 3 bases, with 17 bases left in between. From germline, CDR1 is SGHAT and CDR2 FQNNGV. The CDR3 is made up of 15 amino acids. This CDR3 reads CASSPLGRTVYEQYF. The CDR3 DNA reads as TGTGCCAGCAGCCCCTTGGGACGGACGGTCTACGAGCAGTACTTC.

The chain joins TRBV9 to TRBJ1-2; D uncertain. CDR1 SGDLS and CDR2 YYNGEE come from the germline V gene. The CDR3 has 15 amino acids. V lost 7 bases and J 6 bases, leaving 22 bases between the germline ends. The chain's CDR3 is CASGSSGGRSDGYTF. For the CDR3, the DNA is TGTGCCAGCGGGTCATCCGGTGGGCGCTCGGATGGCTACACCTTC. Using reference TRBV9 and TRBJ1-2 for the parts outside the CDR3, the full variable domain is DSGVTQTPKHLITATGQRVTLRCSPRSGDLSVYWYQQSLDQGLQFLIQYYNGEERAKGNILERFSAQQFPDLHSELNLSSLELGDSALYFCASGSSGGRSDGYTFGSGTRLTVV.

This chain connects TRBV29-1 to TRBJ2-2; a weak D match, TRBD1 (6 bases). The germline gives CDR1 SQVTM, CDR2 ANQGSEA. V was pared by 6 bases and J by 7 bases, with 21 bases between. This CDR3 is 15 amino acids long. CDR3 in amino acids: CSVTNPGTNYGELFF. The CDR3 DNA follows: TGCAGCGTCACCAATCCCGGGACAAACTACGGGGAGCTGTTTTTT.

The rearrangement uses TRBV6-4 and TRBJ2-7; perhaps TRBD2 as D (6 bases). The CDR3 has 14 residues. Germline V gene data show CDR1 as MRHNA and CDR2 as SNTAGT. V was cut by 6 bases and J by 4 bases, with 16 bases left in between. The chain's CDR3 is CASSPGLKVYEQYF. In DNA form, the CDR3 reads TGTGCCAGCAGCCCGGGACTCAAGGTTTACGAGCAGTACTTC.

The chain's CDR3 is CASSSRPLDSGNTIYF. DNA of the CDR3: TGCGCCAGCAGCTCACGGCCGCTTGACTCTGGAAACACCATATATTTT. The V gene is TRBV4-1, the J gene TRBJ1-3; D uncertain. The CDR3 contains 16 residues. Germline V gene lookup returns CDR1 MGHRA and CDR2 YSYEKL. V was clipped by 5 bases and J by 0 bases, with 14 bases between them.

V usage is TRBV29-1 and J usage is TRBJ2-3; D unclear. This CDR3 is 13 amino acids long. The germline V gene has CDR1 SQVTM and CDR2 ANQGSEA. Trimming shortened V by 0 bases and J by 2 bases, and 6 bases separated the two germline ends. CDR3 region: CSVEDLFTDTQYF. The CDR3 DNA sequence: TGCAGCGTTGAAGATTTGTTCACAGATACGCAGTATTTT.

The chain is built from TRBV10-3 and TRBJ2-1; the match to TRBD2 covers 7 bases. Germline lookup yields CDR1 ENHRY and CDR2 SYGVKD. The CDR3 contains 15 residues. V lost 6 bases and J lost 4; bases outside the gene matches: 9. The chain's CDR3 is CAIRDPQGGYNEQFF. The CDR3 nucleotides are TGTGCCATCAGAGACCCCCAGGGAGGGTACAATGAGCAGTTCTTC.

This chain uses TRBV14 with TRBJ2-2, with unresolved D. The germline V gene has CDR1 SGHDN and CDR2 FVKESK. V lost 4 bases to trimming and J lost 1 base, with 7 bases between them. The CDR3 loop spans 14 amino acids. The CDR3 loop reads CASSLTRNTGELFF. The DNA of the CDR3 is TGTGCCAGCAGCCTTACACGGAACACCGGGGAGCTGTTTTTT.

V and J are TRBV5-6 and TRBJ2-7, with 7 bases lining up with TRBD1. Germline CDR1 SGHDT, CDR2 YYEEEE. The CDR3 extends over 13 amino acids. V lost 4 bases to trimming and J lost 6 bases; unmatched junction nucleotides: 7. CDR3 protein: CASSMTGIGEQYF. As DNA, the CDR3 is TGTGCCAGCAGCATGACAGGGATTGGCGAGCAGTACTTC.

The J gene is TRBJ2-5, the V gene TRBV5-6; D is undetermined. V was cut by 1 base and J by 6 bases, with 7 bases left in between. CDR3 length: 12 amino acids. The germline V gene encodes CDR1 SGHDT and CDR2 YYEEEE. CDR3 DNA sequence: TGTGCCAGCAGCTTGCCCGGGCAGACCCAGTACTTC. Translated, it gives CASSLPGQTQYF. The full variable domain, completed using reference TRBV5-6 and TRBJ2-5, is DAGVTQSPTHLIKTRGQQVTLRCSPKSGHDTVSWYQQALGQGPQFIFQYYEEEERQRGNFPDRFSGHQFPNYSSELNVNALLLGDSALYLCASSLPGQTQYFGPGTRLLVL.

This chain connects TRBV6-5 to TRBJ2-3; a possible D gene is TRBD2 (5 bases). The CDR3 loop spans 14 amino acids. Germline assignment: CDR1 MNHEY and CDR2 SVGAGI. The V end lost 6 bases, the J end lost 4 bases, and 14 bases lay between the germline ends. CDR3 DNA sequence: TGTGCCAGCAGCCCCTGGGCGGACTCAGATACGCAGTATTTT. This translates into CASSPWADSDTQYF.

The rearrangement uses TRBV6-1 and TRBJ1-4; D is unclear. CDR1 is MNHNS and CDR2 is SASEGT in the germline V gene. With 4 bases removed from V and 8 bases from J, the gap between germline ends came to 11 bases. The CDR3 length is 13 residues. The CDR3, as DNA: TGTGCCAGCAGTGGACGGTACGAGGAAAAACTGTTTTTT. Residues: CASSGRYEEKLFF.